Only a few counts were recorded for the clone carrying this T cell receptor (beta chain). Its antigen is currently unknown. Sequencing of the DNA from cultured CD4+ T cells was carried out with the Oncomine TCR Beta short-read assay. Each CDR3 protein is one row after TCRdb ran MiXCR on the PCR reads. The sample gives around 13,000 distinct CDR3 sequences, 56% of which show up once; roughly a sixth is in the top ten. Looked up from germline, CDR1 is SEHNR and CDR2 is FQNEAQ (reference sequence). V lost 2 bases, J lost 4 bases, and 14 bases lay in between. This CDR3 comprises 16 residues. This specimen belongs to a study of vaccination and CD4 T cells after COVID-19. Treatment: roughly ten-day PBMC culture with coronavirus spike peptide pools or control peptides (ViraFEST assay).

V gene TRBV7-9 combines with J gene TRBJ1-4, with a weak D call TRBD1 (5 bases). The sequenced sample was CD4+ T cells from blood, cultured in vitro. This clonotype was sampled from a human donor who had recovered from COVID-19. The chain's CDR3 is CASSLFGTGLNEKLFF. CDR3 coding DNA: TGTGCCAGCAGCTTATTCGGGACGGGGCTTAATGAAAAACTGTTTTTT.